Listed below are T cell receptor beta chains from one sample, sequenced in a study of blood T cell repertoires in COVID-19. Profiling relied on immunoSEQ multiplex PCR, and the TCRdb table lists in-frame clones only, not all of them. This table holds around 480,000 clones, about 85% found once. The source material was PBMCs or T cells enriched from blood (not recorded which). The receptors were gathered from a woman younger than 35 who had recovered from COVID-19. The CDR3 runs from the conserved cysteine through the conserved F or W. The D gene is left open where the match is weak. Part of the rows lack a size; the others show once, few, many or a class for expanded clones.

d_gene: TRBD1; j_gene: TRBJ2-2; abundance: .; v_gene: TRBV5-4; CDR3aa: CASSFRDSEPGELFF; CDR3nt: TGTGCCAGCAGCTTCCGGGACAGTGAGCCCGGGGAGCTGTTTTTT
d_gene: .; j_gene: TRBJ1-1; abundance: .; v_gene: TRBV13; CDR3aa: CASCATGNEAFF; CDR3nt: TGTGCCAGCTGTGCGACAGGCAATGAAGCTTTCTTT
d_gene: TRBD1; j_gene: TRBJ1-2; abundance: few; v_gene: TRBV5-1; CDR3aa: CASSPGQGYGYTF; CDR3nt: TGCGCCAGCAGCCCCGGACAGGGCTATGGCTACACCTTC
d_gene: .; j_gene: TRBJ2-5; abundance: few; v_gene: TRBV5-1; CDR3aa: CASSSMPGAGGETQYF; CDR3nt: TGCGCCAGCAGCTCAATGCCAGGGGCGGGCGGAGAGACCCAGTACTTC
d_gene: TRBD2; j_gene: TRBJ2-3; abundance: .; v_gene: TRBV13; CDR3aa: CASSFGLVTDTQYF; CDR3nt: TGTGCCAGCAGCTTTGGACTAGTTACAGATACGCAGTATTTT
d_gene: .; j_gene: TRBJ2-5; abundance: .; v_gene: TRBV4-1; CDR3aa: CASSRVGPVKETQYF; CDR3nt: TGCGCCAGCAGCCGAGTGGGGCCAGTAAAAGAGACCCAGTACTTC
d_gene: TRBD1; j_gene: TRBJ1-3; abundance: once; v_gene: TRBV12-3/TRBV12-4; CDR3aa: CASRGQERNTIYF; CDR3nt: TGTGCCAGCAGGGGACAGGAGAGGAACACCATATATTTT
d_gene: .; j_gene: TRBJ1-5; abundance: .; v_gene: TRBV2; CDR3aa: CASRRGGDQPQHF; CDR3nt: TGTGCCAGCAGGAGAGGGGGGGATCAGCCCCAGCATTTT
d_gene: .; j_gene: TRBJ1-1; abundance: .; v_gene: TRBV12-3/TRBV12-4; CDR3aa: CASSRQTNTEAFF; CDR3nt: TGTGCCAGCAGTAGACAGACGAACACTGAAGCTTTCTTT
d_gene: .; j_gene: TRBJ2-6; abundance: .; v_gene: TRBV19; CDR3aa: CASSFTPGSKKSSGANVLTF; CDR3nt: TGTGCCAGTAGTTTCACGCCGGGGTCTAAAAAGAGCTCTGGGGCCAACGTCCTGACTTTC
d_gene: TRBD2; j_gene: TRBJ2-1; abundance: once; v_gene: TRBV3-1/TRBV3-2; CDR3aa: CASSQDPGGGAGNEQFF; CDR3nt: TGTGCCAGCAGCCAAGATCCTGGCGGGGGGGCAGGTAATGAGCAGTTCTTC
d_gene: .; j_gene: TRBJ2-1; abundance: .; v_gene: TRBV7-8; CDR3aa: CASSSRTATYEQFF; CDR3nt: TGTGCCAGCAGCTCGAGGACAGCAACTTATGAGCAGTTCTTC
d_gene: TRBD1; j_gene: TRBJ1-1; abundance: .; v_gene: TRBV2; CDR3aa: CASSVEGAYTEAFF; CDR3nt: TGTGCCAGCAGTGTTGAGGGGGCGTACACTGAAGCTTTCTTT
d_gene: .; j_gene: TRBJ2-3; abundance: .; v_gene: TRBV5-4; CDR3aa: CASSSRGGGARDTQYF; CDR3nt: TGTGCCAGCAGCTCCCGAGGAGGGGGGGCGCGAGATACGCAGTATTTT
d_gene: .; j_gene: TRBJ1-5; abundance: .; v_gene: TRBV5-5; CDR3aa: CASSLAGLGGPQHF; CDR3nt: TGTGCCAGCAGCTTGGCAGGGCTGGGAGGTCCCCAGCATTTT
d_gene: .; j_gene: TRBJ1-1; abundance: .; v_gene: TRBV24-1; CDR3aa: CATSGGTPTEAFF; CDR3nt: TGTGCCACCAGTGGTGGGACACCCACTGAAGCTTTCTTT
d_gene: .; j_gene: TRBJ1-5; abundance: .; v_gene: TRBV10-3; CDR3aa: CAISEGQGSNQPQHF; CDR3nt: TGTGCCATCAGTGAGGGGCAGGGGAGTAATCAGCCCCAGCATTTT
d_gene: .; j_gene: TRBJ1-4; abundance: .; v_gene: TRBV19; CDR3aa: CASSPPRLHNEKLFF; CDR3nt: TGTGCCAGTTCCCCCCCGAGACTCCATAATGAAAAACTGTTTTTT
d_gene: TRBD1; j_gene: TRBJ2-3; abundance: .; v_gene: TRBV3-1/TRBV3-2; CDR3aa: CASSKWTGISSTDTQYF; CDR3nt: TGTGCCAGCAGCAAGTGGACAGGCATTTCTAGCACAGATACGCAGTATTTT
d_gene: .; j_gene: TRBJ2-3; abundance: .; v_gene: TRBV7-9; CDR3aa: CASSPRPRLNTDTQYF; CDR3nt: TGTGCCAGCAGCCCCCGACCTAGACTAAACACAGATACGCAGTATTTT
d_gene: TRBD1; j_gene: TRBJ1-5; abundance: few; v_gene: TRBV5-4; CDR3aa: CASSFYGTESNQPQHF; CDR3nt: TGTGCCAGCAGCTTCTACGGGACAGAAAGCAATCAGCCCCAGCATTTT
d_gene: .; j_gene: TRBJ2-1; abundance: .; v_gene: TRBV24-1; CDR3aa: CATSDRQGKHEQFF; CDR3nt: TGTGCCACCAGCGACCGGCAGGGTAAACATGAGCAGTTCTTC
d_gene: .; j_gene: TRBJ1-5; abundance: once; v_gene: TRBV19; CDR3aa: CASTLGGDQPQHF; CDR3nt: TGTGCCAGTACTTTGGGGGGTGATCAGCCCCAGCATTTT
d_gene: .; j_gene: TRBJ1-6; abundance: .; v_gene: TRBV7-2; CDR3aa: CASSLLEAPLHF; CDR3nt: TGTGCCAGCAGCCTCCTTGAGGCACCCCTCCACTTT
d_gene: .; j_gene: TRBJ2-5; abundance: few; v_gene: TRBV3-1/TRBV3-2; CDR3aa: CASSQDRERLQTQYF; CDR3nt: TGTGCCAGCAGCCAAGATCGGGAAAGGCTCCAGACCCAGTACTTC
d_gene: TRBD1; j_gene: TRBJ2-3; abundance: once; v_gene: TRBV6-5; CDR3aa: CASTLRQGNRDTQYF; CDR3nt: TGTGCCAGCACTCTTAGACAGGGAAATCGAGATACGCAGTATTTT
d_gene: TRBD1; j_gene: TRBJ1-3; abundance: .; v_gene: TRBV5-1; CDR3aa: CASSQRTGSSGNTIYF; CDR3nt: TGCGCCAGCAGCCAACGGACAGGTTCCTCTGGAAACACCATATATTTT
d_gene: .; j_gene: TRBJ1-2; abundance: .; v_gene: TRBV21-1; CDR3aa: CASSKARGTGGRGYTF; CDR3nt: TGTGCCAGCAGCAAAGCGCGGGGGACAGGGGGGCGCGGCTACACCTTC
d_gene: TRBD1; j_gene: TRBJ1-4; abundance: .; v_gene: TRBV18; CDR3aa: CASSPWTSRGSEKLFF; CDR3nt: TGTGCCAGCTCACCCTGGACGTCCAGGGGGAGTGAAAAACTGTTTTTT
d_gene: .; j_gene: TRBJ2-5; abundance: .; v_gene: TRBV29-1; CDR3aa: CSVDNGVSQETQYF; CDR3nt: TGCAGCGTTGATAACGGGGTCTCGCAAGAGACCCAGTACTTC
d_gene: TRBD1; j_gene: TRBJ1-1; abundance: .; v_gene: TRBV2; CDR3aa: CASSLGTGGTEAFF; CDR3nt: TGTGCCAGCAGTCTAGGGACAGGGGGCACTGAAGCTTTCTTT
d_gene: TRBD1; j_gene: TRBJ1-2; abundance: .; v_gene: TRBV27; CDR3aa: CASSPTSTGEGYGYTF; CDR3nt: TGTGCCAGCAGTCCGACTTCTACAGGGGAAGGCTATGGCTACACCTTC
d_gene: TRBD1; j_gene: TRBJ2-1; abundance: .; v_gene: TRBV18; CDR3aa: CASSPPPGTGGEQFF; CDR3nt: TGTGCCAGCTCACCACCCCCCGGGACAGGAGGTGAGCAGTTCTTC
d_gene: TRBD2; j_gene: TRBJ2-5; abundance: .; v_gene: TRBV24-1; CDR3aa: CATSARLAGVDYQETQYF; CDR3nt: TGTGCCACCAGTGCTCGTCTCGCGGGGGTCGACTACCAAGAGACCCAGTACTTC
d_gene: .; j_gene: TRBJ2-3; abundance: .; v_gene: TRBV10-1; CDR3aa: CASQGTSKPPTDTQYF; CDR3nt: TGCGCCAGCCAGGGGACCAGTAAGCCCCCCACAGATACGCAGTATTTT
d_gene: .; j_gene: TRBJ1-5; abundance: once; v_gene: TRBV3-1/TRBV3-2; CDR3aa: CASSPNRVGQPQHF; CDR3nt: TGTGCCAGCAGTCCAAACAGGGTAGGTCAGCCCCAGCATTTT
d_gene: TRBD2; j_gene: TRBJ2-7; abundance: .; v_gene: TRBV11-2; CDR3aa: CASSLKSAGGTYEQYF; CDR3nt: TGTGCCAGCAGCTTAAAATCGGCGGGGGGGACCTACGAGCAGTACTTC
d_gene: TRBD1; j_gene: TRBJ2-7; abundance: .; v_gene: TRBV30; CDR3aa: CAQGDYEQYF; CDR3nt: TGTGCCCAGGGGGATTACGAGCAGTACTTC
d_gene: .; j_gene: TRBJ2-5; abundance: .; v_gene: TRBV4-1; CDR3aa: CASGLTSFSETQYF; CDR3nt: TGCGCCAGCGGCCTTACTAGCTTTTCCGAGACCCAGTACTTC
d_gene: TRBD1; j_gene: TRBJ1-1; abundance: .; v_gene: TRBV4-1; CDR3aa: CASSQRQGFAEAFF; CDR3nt: TGCGCCAGCAGCCAGAGACAGGGGTTCGCTGAAGCTTTCTTT
d_gene: TRBD1; j_gene: TRBJ2-2; abundance: .; v_gene: TRBV24-1; CDR3aa: CATSDSGTGGTGELFF; CDR3nt: TGTGCCACCAGTGATTCTGGGACAGGGGGCACCGGGGAGCTGTTTTTT
d_gene: TRBD1; j_gene: TRBJ1-6; abundance: .; v_gene: TRBV19; CDR3aa: CASSIGDRGAPLHF; CDR3nt: TGTGCCAGTAGTATCGGGGACAGGGGTGCACCCCTCCACTTT
d_gene: .; j_gene: TRBJ1-1; abundance: .; v_gene: TRBV28; CDR3aa: CASSLYQGIAEAFF; CDR3nt: TGTGCCAGCAGTTTATACCAGGGGATCGCTGAAGCTTTCTTT
d_gene: .; j_gene: TRBJ2-7; abundance: .; v_gene: TRBV3-1/TRBV3-2; CDR3aa: CASSVIVGGGNHEQYF; CDR3nt: TGTGCCAGCAGCGTGATCGTGGGGGGTGGGAACCACGAGCAGTACTTC